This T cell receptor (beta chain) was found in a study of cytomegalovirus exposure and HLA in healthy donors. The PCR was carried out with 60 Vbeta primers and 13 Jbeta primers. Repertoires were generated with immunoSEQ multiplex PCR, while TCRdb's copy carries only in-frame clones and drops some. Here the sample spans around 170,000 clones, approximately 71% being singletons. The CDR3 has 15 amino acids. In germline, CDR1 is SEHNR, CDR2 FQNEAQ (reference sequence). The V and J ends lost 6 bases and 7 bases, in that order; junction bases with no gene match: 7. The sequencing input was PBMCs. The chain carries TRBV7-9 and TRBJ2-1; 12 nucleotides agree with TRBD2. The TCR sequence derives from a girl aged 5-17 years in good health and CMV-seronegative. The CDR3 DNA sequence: TGTGCCAGCAGACGGACTAGCGGGGAGGCGAATGAGCAGTTCTTC. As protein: CASRRTSGEANEQFF.